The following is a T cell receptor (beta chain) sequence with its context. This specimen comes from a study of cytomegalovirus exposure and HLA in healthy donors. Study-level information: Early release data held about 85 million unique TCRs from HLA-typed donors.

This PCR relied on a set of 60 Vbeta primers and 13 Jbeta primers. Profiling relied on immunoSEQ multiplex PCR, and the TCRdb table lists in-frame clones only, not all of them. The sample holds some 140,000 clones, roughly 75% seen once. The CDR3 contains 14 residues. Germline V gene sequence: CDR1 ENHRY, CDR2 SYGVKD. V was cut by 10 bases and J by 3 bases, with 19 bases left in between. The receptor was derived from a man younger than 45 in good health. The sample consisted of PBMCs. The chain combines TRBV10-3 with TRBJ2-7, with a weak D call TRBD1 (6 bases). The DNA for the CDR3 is TGTGCCACCCAACTTGGGGGCGCGATCTACGAGCAGTACTTC. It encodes CATQLGGAIYEQYF.